Listed below are T cell receptor beta chains from one sample, sequenced in a study of cytomegalovirus exposure and HLA in healthy donors. Some clones are missing from TCRdb's copy, which holds only in-frame ones; the method was immunoSEQ multiplex PCR. The sample records about 150,000 clones, around 75% being singletons. Input material: PBMCs. These receptors came from a male donor in good health and CMV-seronegative. Each CDR3 is given with its conserved first and last residue. Fields, in order: D gene, clone size, J gene, V gene, CDR3 protein, CDR3 DNA. D genes are given only for firm matches. Rows may omit the clone size; those that give it use once, few, many or a size class.

d_gene: -
abundance: -
j_gene: TRBJ1-3
v_gene: TRBV6-1
CDR3aa: CASSVAVPNTIYF
CDR3nt: TGTGCCAGCAGTGTGGCAGTCCCAAACACCATATATTTT

d_gene: TRBD1
abundance: -
j_gene: TRBJ1-2
v_gene: TRBV2
CDR3aa: CASSEAWTGRNYGYTF
CDR3nt: TGTGCCAGCAGTGAGGCGTGGACAGGGCGGAACTATGGCTACACCTTC

d_gene: TRBD1
abundance: -
j_gene: TRBJ2-7
v_gene: TRBV6-1
CDR3aa: CASRHSRGQAYF
CDR3nt: TGTGCCAGCAGACACTCCCGAGGACAGGCGTACTTC

d_gene: -
abundance: once
j_gene: TRBJ2-7
v_gene: TRBV12-5
CDR3aa: CASGNTHEQYF
CDR3nt: TGTGCTAGTGGCAACACGCACGAGCAGTACTTC

d_gene: TRBD1
abundance: -
j_gene: TRBJ2-7
v_gene: TRBV6-6
CDR3aa: CASRSGQGYEQYF
CDR3nt: TGTGCCAGCAGATCGGGACAGGGCTACGAGCAGTACTTC

d_gene: -
abundance: -
j_gene: TRBJ1-4
v_gene: TRBV4-3
CDR3aa: CASSQDRGTNEKLFF
CDR3nt: TGCGCCAGCAGCCAAGATAGGGGTACTAATGAAAAACTGTTTTTT

d_gene: -
abundance: -
j_gene: TRBJ1-1
v_gene: TRBV7-9
CDR3aa: CASSLGTYRVLNTEAFF
CDR3nt: TGTGCCAGCAGCTTAGGAACATACAGGGTTTTGAACACTGAAGCTTTCTTT

d_gene: TRBD1
abundance: -
j_gene: TRBJ1-4
v_gene: TRBV6-1
CDR3aa: CASSEVYGQGEKLFF
CDR3nt: TGTGCCAGCAGTGAAGTGTACGGACAGGGCGAAAAACTGTTTTTT

d_gene: TRBD1
abundance: -
j_gene: TRBJ2-7
v_gene: TRBV10-2
CDR3aa: CASRLGTGLYEQYF
CDR3nt: TGCGCCAGCAGGCTGGGGACAGGGCTCTACGAGCAGTACTTC

d_gene: -
abundance: -
j_gene: TRBJ2-7
v_gene: TRBV7-7
CDR3aa: CASSPAKGGNYEQYF
CDR3nt: TGTGCTAGCAGCCCGGCCAAGGGGGGGAACTACGAGCAGTACTTC

d_gene: -
abundance: few
j_gene: TRBJ2-5
v_gene: TRBV5-1
CDR3aa: CASSLAGAETQYF
CDR3nt: TGCGCCAGCAGCTTGGCAGGGGCTGAGACCCAGTACTTC

d_gene: TRBD2
abundance: -
j_gene: TRBJ2-7
v_gene: TRBV30
CDR3aa: CACASGGGYEQYF
CDR3nt: TGTGCCTGCGCCTCGGGGGGGGGATACGAGCAGTACTTC

d_gene: -
abundance: -
j_gene: TRBJ1-5
v_gene: TRBV2
CDR3aa: CASRRTNSNQPQHF
CDR3nt: TGTGCCAGCAGACGGACAAATAGCAATCAGCCCCAGCATTTT

d_gene: -
abundance: -
j_gene: TRBJ1-3
v_gene: TRBV7-2
CDR3aa: CASSLSTGSGNTIYF
CDR3nt: TGTGCCAGCAGCTTATCAACGGGCTCTGGAAACACCATATATTTT

d_gene: TRBD1
abundance: -
j_gene: TRBJ2-7
v_gene: TRBV6-5
CDR3aa: CASSYRDSTYEQYF
CDR3nt: TGTGCCAGCAGTTACCGGGACAGCACCTACGAGCAGTACTTC

d_gene: TRBD1
abundance: -
j_gene: TRBJ2-7
v_gene: TRBV5-1
CDR3aa: CASSPIRTGTVQDEQYF
CDR3nt: TGCGCCAGCAGCCCCATCCGGACAGGGACCGTCCAGGACGAGCAGTACTTC